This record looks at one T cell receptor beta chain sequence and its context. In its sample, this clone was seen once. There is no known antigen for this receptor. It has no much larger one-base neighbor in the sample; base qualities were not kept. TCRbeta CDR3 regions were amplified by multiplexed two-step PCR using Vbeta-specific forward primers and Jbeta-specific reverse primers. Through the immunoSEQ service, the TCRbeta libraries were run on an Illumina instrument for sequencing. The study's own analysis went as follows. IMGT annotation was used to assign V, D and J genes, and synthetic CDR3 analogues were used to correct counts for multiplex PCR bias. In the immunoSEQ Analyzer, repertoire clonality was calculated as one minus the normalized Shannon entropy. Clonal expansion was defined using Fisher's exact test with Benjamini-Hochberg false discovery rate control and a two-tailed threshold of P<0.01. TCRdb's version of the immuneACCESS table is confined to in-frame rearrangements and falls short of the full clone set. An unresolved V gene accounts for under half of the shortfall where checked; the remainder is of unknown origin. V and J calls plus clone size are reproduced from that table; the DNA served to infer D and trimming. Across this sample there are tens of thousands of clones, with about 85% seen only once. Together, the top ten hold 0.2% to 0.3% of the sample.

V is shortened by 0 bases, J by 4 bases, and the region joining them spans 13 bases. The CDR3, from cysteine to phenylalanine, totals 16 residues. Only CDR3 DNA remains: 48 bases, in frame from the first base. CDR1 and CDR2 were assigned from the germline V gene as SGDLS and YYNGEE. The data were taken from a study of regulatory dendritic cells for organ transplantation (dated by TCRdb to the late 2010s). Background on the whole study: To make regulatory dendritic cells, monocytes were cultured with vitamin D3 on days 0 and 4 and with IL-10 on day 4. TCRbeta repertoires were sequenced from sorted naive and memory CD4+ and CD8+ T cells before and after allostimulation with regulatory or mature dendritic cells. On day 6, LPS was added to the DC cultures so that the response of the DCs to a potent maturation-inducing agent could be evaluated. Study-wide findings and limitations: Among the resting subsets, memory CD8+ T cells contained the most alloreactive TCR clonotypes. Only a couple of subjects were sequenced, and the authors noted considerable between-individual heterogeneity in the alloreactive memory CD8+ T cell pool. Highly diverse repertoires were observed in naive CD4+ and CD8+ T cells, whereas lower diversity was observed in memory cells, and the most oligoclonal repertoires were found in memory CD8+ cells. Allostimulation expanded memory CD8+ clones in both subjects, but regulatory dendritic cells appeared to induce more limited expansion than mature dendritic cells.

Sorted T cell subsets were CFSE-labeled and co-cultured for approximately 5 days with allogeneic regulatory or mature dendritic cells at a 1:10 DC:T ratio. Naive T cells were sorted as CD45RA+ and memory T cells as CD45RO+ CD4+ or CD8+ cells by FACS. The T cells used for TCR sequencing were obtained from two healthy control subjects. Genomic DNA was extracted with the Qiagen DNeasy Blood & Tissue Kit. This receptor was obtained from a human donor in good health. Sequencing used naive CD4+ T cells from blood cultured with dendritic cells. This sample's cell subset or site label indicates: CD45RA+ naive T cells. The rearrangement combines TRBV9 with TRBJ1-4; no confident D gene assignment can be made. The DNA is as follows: TGTGCCAGCAGCGTAGGATATAGGGATTATAATGAAAAACTGTTTTTT. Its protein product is CASSVGYRDYNEKLFF.